This T cell receptor (beta chain) emerged from a study of control samples from healthy donors and cancer patients. Between the trimmed V and J ends, which lost 5 bases and 6 bases, there was a span of 14 bases. The germline gives CDR1 SGHDT, CDR2 YYEEEE. The CDR3 runs 13 residues. Some clones are missing from TCRdb's copy, which holds only in-frame ones; the method was immunoSEQ multiplex PCR. The sample records about 140,000 clones, about nine tenths being singletons. Only one count was recorded for this clone. The clonotype comes from a man aged 25-45 years in good health. The V gene is TRBV5-6, the J gene TRBJ1-2; no definite D call. Material for sequencing was blood. The CDR3 region has the DNA TGTGCCAGCAGTTTGAGCACCCCCAATGGCTACACCTTC. Its translation is CASSLSTPNGYTF.